Listed below are T cell receptor beta chains from one sample, sequenced in a study of blood T cell repertoires in COVID-19. The protocol was immunoSEQ multiplex PCR, while the TCRdb copy is restricted to in-frame clones and leaves out a portion. Among some 250,000 clones, about 80% were seen once, and the ten largest hold 3.3%. The sequencing sample was made of peripheral blood. The receptors shown here come from a woman aged 80 or over with acute or convalescent COVID-19. The CDR3 runs from the conserved cysteine through the conserved F or W. D genes are given only for firm matches. Expanded clones get a size class; other rows say once, few or many, or leave the size out.

V	size	J	D	CDR3	DNA
TRBV4-1	many	TRBJ2-3	TRBD2	CASSLFWLGGGTDTQYF	TGCGCCAGCAGCCTTTTTTGGTTAGGCGGGGGTACAGATACGCAGTATTTT
TRBV5-1	.	TRBJ2-3	.	CASSFKLASGTDTQYF	TGCGCCAGCAGCTTTAAACTAGCTTCGGGCACAGATACGCAGTATTTT
TRBV7-2	.	TRBJ2-4	TRBD2	CASSFGASGGALGIQYF	TGTGCCAGCAGCTTTGGGGCTAGCGGGGGGGCCCTAGGCATTCAGTACTTC
TRBV18	few	TRBJ2-1	TRBD2	CASSPTSGGAYEQFF	TGTGCCAGCTCACCTACTAGCGGGGGGGCTTATGAGCAGTTCTTC
TRBV12-3/TRBV12-4	.	TRBJ1-1	.	CASSSLMNTEAFF	TGTGCCAGCAGCTCTTTAATGAACACTGAAGCTTTCTTT
TRBV7-9	few	TRBJ1-2	.	CASSYLGGDNYGYTF	TGTGCCAGCAGCTACTTAGGGGGAGATAACTATGGCTACACCTTC
TRBV24-1	.	TRBJ2-3	.	CATSDSRGTISDTQYF	TGTGCCACCAGTGATTCTAGGGGGACTATCTCAGATACGCAGTATTTT
TRBV4-2	once	TRBJ1-1	.	CASSWQGQNTEAFF	TGTGCCAGCAGCTGGCAGGGACAGAACACTGAAGCTTTCTTT
TRBV5-3	.	TRBJ1-5	TRBD1	CARRNPAQGYSNQPQHF	TGTGCCAGAAGGAATCCCGCACAGGGGTATAGCAATCAGCCCCAGCATTTT
TRBV7-8	.	TRBJ2-7	.	CASSLDSSYEQYF	TGTGCCAGCAGCTTAGATAGTTCCTACGAGCAGTACTTC
TRBV5-1	.	TRBJ2-7	TRBD2	CASSPGLARGTYEQYF	TGCGCCAGCAGCCCGGGACTAGCCCGAGGAACCTACGAGCAGTACTTC
TRBV28	.	TRBJ2-2	.	CASSLSGTNTGELFF	TGTGCCAGCAGTTTGTCCGGGACGAACACCGGGGAGCTGTTTTTT
TRBV2	.	TRBJ1-4	.	CASSGRRGEKLFF	TGTGCCAGCAGTGGACGGAGAGGGGAAAAACTGTTTTTT
TRBV5-6	many	TRBJ1-2	TRBD1	CASSLGTGLYGYTF	TGTGCCAGCAGCCTAGGGACAGGGTTATATGGCTACACCTTC
TRBV6-5	.	TRBJ2-3	TRBD2	CASSYGNRLAPDTQYF	TGTGCCAGCAGCTACGGAAATAGACTAGCACCAGATACGCAGTATTTT
TRBV27	.	TRBJ2-1	TRBD2	CASSFGTSGNEQFF	TGTGCCAGCAGTTTCGGGACTAGCGGGAATGAGCAGTTCTTC
TRBV7-2	.	TRBJ1-5	TRBD1	CASSSGRGRGVESNQPQHF	TGTGCCAGCAGCTCAGGCAGGGGGCGCGGGGTTGAAAGCAATCAGCCCCAGCATTTT
TRBV10-3	.	TRBJ2-3	TRBD2	CAIKREGTDTQYF	TGTGCCATCAAGCGGGAGGGGACAGATACGCAGTATTTT
TRBV3-1/TRBV3-2	.	TRBJ1-5	.	CASSLRGNQPQHF	TGTGCCAGCAGCCTCAGGGGCAACCAGCCCCAGCATTTT
TRBV5-8	.	TRBJ2-1	.	CASSLGGLSNEQFF	TGTGCCAGCAGCTTGGGGGGGCTTAGTAATGAGCAGTTCTTC
TRBV5-1	.	TRBJ2-1	.	CASSGLGTSYNEQFF	TGCGCCAGCAGCGGCCTCGGGACAAGCTACAATGAGCAGTTCTTC
TRBV19	.	TRBJ1-4	TRBD1	CASSIARGSEKLFF	TGTGCCAGTAGTATAGCCAGGGGGAGTGAAAAACTGTTTTTT
TRBV7-6	.	TRBJ2-7	.	CASSADGSSFYEQYF	TGTGCCAGCAGCGCAGATGGCAGTTCGTTCTACGAGCAGTACTTC
TRBV19	.	TRBJ2-7	.	CASSIGQTGYEQYF	TGTGCCAGTAGTATAGGACAGACTGGATACGAGCAGTACTTC
TRBV16	.	TRBJ1-1	.	CASLVRGNTEAFF	TGTGCCAGCTTGGTAAGGGGGAACACTGAAGCTTTCTTT
TRBV7-9	.	TRBJ2-7	TRBD1	CASSRDRETEQYF	TGTGCCAGCAGTCGGGACAGGGAAACCGAGCAGTACTTC
TRBV5-1	.	TRBJ2-7	.	CASSLFWGEVGEQYF	TGCGCCAGCAGCTTGTTTTGGGGCGAGGTCGGCGAGCAGTACTTC